The source of this TCR beta chain is a study of regulatory T cells in long-lasting Graves disease. The wider study: Antithyroid drugs had been taken by newly diagnosed Graves' patients for under 3 months.

Sequencing libraries for TCR beta were prepared with iRepertoire HTBI primers and Arm-PCR of CDR3 regions. Each CDR3 protein is one row after TCRdb ran MiXCR on the multiplex PCR reads. The data show roughly 500,000 distinct CDR3 sequences, 12% to 15% seen once. This clonotype was counted a few times. Time point indicated: newly diagnosed GD, antithyroid drugs for less than 3 months. Generation of the TCR library employed RNA extracted from PBMCs. These data also featured in a second study, about T cells in Graves' hyperthyroidism and ophthalmopathy. From that paper: Most clonotypes expanded in thyroid above 0.001 were likewise present in blood.

This specimen consisted of peripheral blood mononuclear cells (PBMCs), obtained at new diagnosis, from a patient treated with antithyroid drugs. This clonotype was obtained from a woman aged 45-65 years with Graves disease.

The CDR3 nucleotides read TGTGCCAGCAAAGAGACGTCAGGACACTACGAGCAGTACTTC. Protein: CASKETSGHYEQYF. V is TRBV28 and J is TRBJ2-7, with a weak D call TRBD1 (5 bases). V was shortened by 7 bases and J by 3 bases, with 16 bases between the two germline ends. The CDR3 consists of 14 residues. Germline lookup yields CDR1 MDHEN and CDR2 SYDVKM.